These T cell receptor beta chains were read from a single sample in a study. TCRdb reprocessed the 5' RACE reads via MiXCR and lists one record per CDR3 protein. The table has tens of thousands of distinct CDR3 sequences, 30% seen once. Sequenced input: tumor-infiltrating naive CD4+ T cells sorted from the breast tumor. The source of these receptors is a female donor with breast cancer. Each CDR3 is given with its conserved first and last residue. D genes are given only for firm matches. Expanded clones are given a class, and other clones once, few, many or no size at all.

J: TRBJ2-5; size: medium-sized; D: TRBD1; V: TRBV7-2; DNA: TGTGCCAGCAGCACGGACAGGGGGCGCGTGGAGACCCAGTACTTC; CDR3: CASSTDRGRVETQYF
J: TRBJ2-1; size: many; D: NA; V: TRBV7-3; DNA: TGTGCCAGCAGCTTAAGGGCGGGACACTCCAATGAGCAGTTCTTC; CDR3: CASSLRAGHSNEQFF
J: TRBJ2-2; size: many; D: NA; V: TRBV11-3; DNA: TGTGCCAGCAGCCCAGGTGGGGCAGGGCGCGGGGAGCTGTTTTTT; CDR3: CASSPGGAGRGELFF
J: TRBJ1-3; size: many; D: NA; V: TRBV7-6; DNA: TGTGCCAGCACCGAAGGGACTTTAGGAAACACCATATATTTT; CDR3: CASTEGTLGNTIYF
J: TRBJ1-5; size: NA; D: NA; V: TRBV6-5; DNA: TGTGCCAGCAGGTCGCTCAGGGGTAGTAATCAGCCCCAGCATTTT; CDR3: CASRSLRGSNQPQHF
J: TRBJ2-3; size: medium-sized; D: NA; V: TRBV12-3/TRBV12-4; DNA: TGTGCCAGCAGTTTCCGTCAGGGGTTTTACACAGATACGCAGTATTTT; CDR3: CASSFRQGFYTDTQYF
J: TRBJ2-1; size: NA; D: NA; V: TRBV7-8; DNA: TGTGCCAGCGGCTTTTCTTATAGCGGCGATGAGCAGTTCTTC; CDR3: CASGFSYSGDEQFF
J: TRBJ2-2; size: NA; D: NA; V: TRBV12-3/TRBV12-4; DNA: TGTGCCAGCAGGTTGCGGGAACAGAACACCGAGGAGCTGTTTTTT; CDR3: CASRLREQNTEELFF
J: TRBJ1-1; size: many; D: NA; V: TRBV2; DNA: TGTGCCGCCCGGTGGGGGACTGAAGCTTTCTTT; CDR3: CAARWGTEAFF
J: TRBJ2-1; size: many; D: TRBD2; V: TRBV20-1; DNA: TGCAGTGCGGGACTAGCGGGATTAACTGGGTACAATGAGCAGTTCTTC; CDR3: CSAGLAGLTGYNEQFF
J: TRBJ2-1; size: NA; D: TRBD2; V: TRBV2; DNA: TGTGCCAGCAGTGCCCGGACTAGCGCGGGGGAGCAGTTCTTC; CDR3: CASSARTSAGEQFF
J: TRBJ2-7; size: few; D: TRBD2; V: TRBV12-3/TRBV12-4; DNA: TGTGCCAGCAGTTTAGTAGCGGGTCGTGCTCCCGAGCAGTACTTC; CDR3: CASSLVAGRAPEQYF
J: TRBJ2-1; size: few; D: NA; V: TRBV7-9; DNA: TGTGCCAGCAGCCCAGGGATAGCTTCTGGGCAGGGGTATGAGCAGTTCTTC; CDR3: CASSPGIASGQGYEQFF
J: TRBJ2-2; size: medium-sized; D: TRBD1; V: TRBV6-5; DNA: TGTGCCAGCAGAACCTCCTCGACAGGGAAGGGAGTCGGGGAGCTGTTTTTT; CDR3: CASRTSSTGKGVGELFF
J: TRBJ2-3; size: many; D: NA; V: TRBV5-1; DNA: TGCGCCAGCAGCTTCACTACCGGGACGGTCGCAGATACGCAGTATTTT; CDR3: CASSFTTGTVADTQYF
J: TRBJ1-1; size: NA; D: NA; V: TRBV2; DNA: TGTGCCAGCGAGAGGGGGGGGAACACTGAAGCTTTCTTT; CDR3: CASERGGNTEAFF
J: TRBJ2-5; size: NA; D: NA; V: TRBV6-5; DNA: TGTGCCAGCAGTTACTCACCCAGGGCTGAGACCCAGTACTTC; CDR3: CASSYSPRAETQYF
J: TRBJ2-1; size: NA; D: NA; V: TRBV7-2; DNA: TGTGCCAGCAGCTTAGGCCTGACCTACAATGAGCAGTTCTTC; CDR3: CASSLGLTYNEQFF
J: TRBJ2-1; size: many; D: TRBD2; V: TRBV11-3; DNA: TGTGCCAGCAGCCTACTAGCGGGAGCAGGCAATGAGCAGTTCTTC; CDR3: CASSLLAGAGNEQFF
J: TRBJ2-2; size: many; D: TRBD1; V: TRBV5-1; DNA: TGCGCCAGCAGCGTATCAGGGGGCCACACCGGGGAGCTGTTTTTT; CDR3: CASSVSGGHTGELFF
J: TRBJ1-3; size: medium-sized; D: TRBD1; V: TRBV6-5; DNA: TGTGCCAGCAGTTACTCTACAGGGGGCTCTGGAAACACCATATATTTT; CDR3: CASSYSTGGSGNTIYF
J: TRBJ1-2; size: NA; D: NA; V: TRBV6-5; DNA: TGTGCCAGCAGTTCCCGGTCCAGATCCTATGGCTACACCTTC; CDR3: CASSSRSRSYGYTF
J: TRBJ1-1; size: NA; D: NA; V: TRBV4-2; DNA: TGTGCCAGCAGCCAAGATCGGCGGTCAGGAACGAACACTGAAGCTTTCTTT; CDR3: CASSQDRRSGTNTEAFF
J: TRBJ2-1; size: few; D: TRBD2; V: TRBV5-1; DNA: TGCGCCAGCAGCTCAACTAGCGCCAATGAGCAGTTCTTC; CDR3: CASSSTSANEQFF
J: TRBJ2-1; size: once; D: NA; V: TRBV20-1; DNA: TGCAGTGCTTCCCTCGCCAGTAATACGCAGTTCTTC; CDR3: CSASLASNTQFF
J: TRBJ2-1; size: many; D: NA; V: TRBV7-9; DNA: TGTGCCAGTCCATTAGGGGCCAATGAGCAGTTCTTC; CDR3: CASPLGANEQFF
J: TRBJ1-4; size: once; D: NA; V: TRBV20-1; DNA: TGCAGTGCTAGAGACCAAGCGGGGCGGGAAAAACTGTTTTTT; CDR3: CSARDQAGREKLFF
J: TRBJ1-5; size: many; D: NA; V: TRBV6-5; DNA: TGTGCCACTACCCCAGGGGTTGGCCAGCCCCAGCATTTT; CDR3: CATTPGVGQPQHF
J: TRBJ2-5; size: few; D: TRBD1; V: TRBV12-3/TRBV12-4; DNA: TGTGCCAGCAGTTTCGGGGACAGCCAAGAGACCCAGTACTTC; CDR3: CASSFGDSQETQYF